The rows below give T cell receptor beta chains drawn from one sample of a study of blood T cell repertoires in COVID-19. Sequencing was performed with immunoSEQ multiplex PCR; in TCRdb, only in-frame clones are kept and a portion is missing. The sample yields 250,000 to 300,000 clones, about 83% seen once. Sequenced: peripheral blood. These receptors came from a man older than 75 with acute or convalescent COVID-19. Both conserved end residues are part of each CDR3. A D gene is named only where the DNA matches it firmly. Not every row has a clone size; where given, it reads once, few, many or a size class.

d_call	clone_size	v_call	j_call	cdr3_aa	cdr3_nt
-	-	TRBV7-9	TRBJ1-1	CASSSKAGTEAFF	TGTGCCAGCAGCTCGAAAGCGGGGACTGAAGCTTTCTTT
-	-	TRBV27	TRBJ2-1	CASSLSQNNEQFF	TGTGCCAGCAGTTTATCCCAAAATAATGAGCAGTTCTTC
-	-	TRBV9	TRBJ2-7	CASSDKQGGYEQYF	TGTGCCAGCAGCGACAAACAGGGTGGGTACGAGCAGTACTTC
TRBD1	-	TRBV4-1	TRBJ1-2	CASSQGQGANYGYTF	TGCGCCAGCAGCCAAGGACAGGGGGCTAACTATGGCTACACCTTC
-	-	TRBV5-1	TRBJ2-7	CASSLAAGSNYEQYF	TGCGCCAGCAGCTTGGCCGCGGGTAGTAACTACGAGCAGTACTTC
TRBD1	-	TRBV10-3	TRBJ2-2	CAISQGQTLVGELFF	TGTGCCATCAGTCAGGGACAGACCTTGGTCGGGGAGCTGTTTTTT
-	-	TRBV2	TRBJ1-2	CASTDGGAGYGYTF	TGTGCCAGCACCGACGGGGGTGCGGGCTATGGCTACACCTTC
-	few	TRBV6-5	TRBJ2-7	CASSPRETYEQYF	TGTGCCAGCAGTCCCCGGGAAACCTACGAGCAGTACTTC
TRBD2	-	TRBV29-1	TRBJ2-1	CSVRLALRNEQFF	TGCAGCGTTCGACTAGCGTTAAGGAATGAGCAGTTCTTC
-	-	TRBV7-6	TRBJ2-2	CASSPQGPPNTGELFF	TGTGCCAGCAGCCCCCAGGGGCCACCGAACACCGGGGAGCTGTTTTTT
-	-	TRBV6-5	TRBJ1-1	CASSAEMNTEAFF	TGTGCCAGCAGCGCAGAAATGAACACTGAAGCTTTCTTT
TRBD1	-	TRBV5-1	TRBJ1-2	CASSLRQGSNYGYTF	TGCGCCAGCAGCCTGAGACAGGGGAGTAACTATGGCTACACCTTC
-	-	TRBV5-1	TRBJ2-7	CASSPGSQVAIGEQYF	TGCGCCAGCAGCCCCGGGTCCCAAGTTGCTATAGGCGAGCAGTACTTC
-	-	TRBV3-1/TRBV3-2	TRBJ1-2	CASSQSSYGYTF	TGTGCCAGCAGCCAATCTAGCTATGGCTACACCTTC
-	-	TRBV5-6	TRBJ2-1	CASSYGGSAYNEQFF	TGTGCCAGCAGCTACGGGGGTTCGGCCTACAATGAGCAGTTCTTC
-	-	TRBV3-1/TRBV3-2	TRBJ1-2	CASSQGGVVGYTF	TGTGCCAGCAGCCAAGGGGGGGTGGTTGGCTACACCTTC
-	-	TRBV2	TRBJ2-5	CASSLGLKGWQETQYF	TGTGCCAGCAGTTTGGGGCTGAAGGGGTGGCAAGAGACCCAGTACTTC
-	-	TRBV15	TRBJ2-7	CATSRDLDNSYEQYF	TGTGCCACCAGCAGAGATCTGGACAACTCCTACGAGCAGTACTTC
-	once	TRBV18	TRBJ1-2	CASSANYGYTF	TGTGCCAGCTCGGCCAACTATGGCTACACCTTC
TRBD1	-	TRBV2	TRBJ1-2	CASSVRGTGGYTF	TGTGCCAGCAGCGTCAGGGGGACGGGTGGCTACACCTTC
-	few	TRBV27	TRBJ2-1	CASSNHLRREFF	TGTGCCAGCAGTAACCATCTGCGGAGGGAGTTCTTC
TRBD1	-	TRBV7-6	TRBJ1-2	CASSLGQGASYGYTF	TGTGCCAGCAGCTTAGGGCAGGGGGCGTCCTATGGCTACACCTTC
-	-	TRBV3-1/TRBV3-2	TRBJ2-3	CASSQVHLQSTDTQYF	TGTGCCAGCAGCCAAGTCCATTTGCAGAGCACAGATACGCAGTATTTT
TRBD1	once	TRBV18	TRBJ2-5	CASSPGVPGAGGTQYF	TGTGCCAGCTCACCAGGTGTCCCCGGGGCAGGGGGCACCCAGTACTTC
TRBD1	-	TRBV23-1	TRBJ2-1	CASSQGDRGPCEQFF	TGCGCCAGCAGTCAGGGGGACAGGGGGCCCTGTGAGCAGTTCTTC
-	-	TRBV11-2	TRBJ1-2	CASSLSDFSTSVYGYTF	TGTGCCAGCAGCTTAAGCGATTTTTCTACCTCAGTCTATGGCTACACCTTC
-	-	TRBV6-1	TRBJ2-3	CASSEFATDTQYF	TGTGCCAGCAGTGAATTTGCGACAGATACGCAGTATTTT